This T cell receptor (beta chain) appears in the sequencing data of a study of blood T cells in healthy people across ages. For the study at large: Per two T cells, about one barcoded beta molecule was captured through template switching.

Together with a sample-barcoded 5' primer, a J-beta primer mix was included in a second PCR lasting about 6 to 12 cycles. TCRdb independently ran MiXCR on the 5' RACE reads; one entry per CDR3 protein. The sample carries approximately 760,000 distinct CDR3 sequences, more than 20% recorded once. Regarding the study as a whole: Lack of knowledge of donor CMV status possibly confounded expanded clonotype changes. The study found more naive CD4+ cells and higher diversity in long-lived than aged donors.

The CDR3 covers 14 residues. CDR1 and CDR2 (germline): DFQATT, SNEGSKA (reference sequence). Concerning this clonotype: The antigen remains unidentified.

These data were also reused for a study on T cells of mothers and their children. In that study: Each mother gave over 8 million TCR beta CDR3 reads; each child, about 3 million.

The chain links TRBV20-1 to TRBJ2-5, with D perhaps assigned TRBD1 or TRBD2 (5 bases each). The end of the DNA is better explained by TRBJ2-7, so the J call may be wrong. Material: blood. The clonotype was recovered from a boy between 10 and 17 years old in good health. CDR3 sequence (DNA): TGCAGTGCTAGTCCTGGGACGGGTTCCTACGAGCAGTACTTC. It encodes CSASPGTGSYEQYF.